A selection of T cell receptor beta chains follows, all from one sample in a study of OX40 agonist ivuxolimab in advanced cancers. TCRdb keeps only in-frame clones here, not all; method: immunoSEQ multiplex PCR. The table lists around 36,000 clones, 70% to 85% of them singletons. The sample in question was CD4+ or CD8+ T cells sorted from blood, obtained in a trial of the OX40 agonist ivuxolimab. The receptors come from an adult with an advanced solid tumor such as melanoma, head and neck, liver or kidney cancer. Both conserved end residues are part of each CDR3. The order of the fields is V gene, clone size, J gene, D gene, CDR3 DNA, CDR3 protein. The D gene is left open where the match is weak. For some rows the clone size is stated as once, few or many, or as a class when expanded; others skip it.

>TRBV28|once|TRBJ2-1|-
TGTGCCAGCAGGCCCCCCGGCTCCTACAATGAGCAGTTCTTC
CASRPPGSYNEQFF
>TRBV5-4|-|TRBJ2-7|TRBD2
TGTGCCAGCAGCTTTCGACTAGCGGGGGATTACGAGCAGTACTTC
CASSFRLAGDYEQYF
>TRBV27|-|TRBJ2-1|-
TGTGCCAGCAGTTTAAACAATGAGCAGTTCTTC
CASSLNNEQFF
>TRBV6-5|few|TRBJ1-1|-
TGTGCCAGGGGATTGGGGAGGGACGGGAACACTGAAGCTTTCTTT
CARGLGRDGNTEAFF
>TRBV9|-|TRBJ2-7|TRBD2
TGTGCCAGCAGCGTAGGGACGGGGGGTTCCTACGAGCAGTACTTC
CASSVGTGGSYEQYF
>TRBV28|-|TRBJ1-1|-
TGTGCCAGCAGTTTTCGGGCAGGGAACACTGAAGCTTTCTTT
CASSFRAGNTEAFF
>TRBV15|-|TRBJ1-2|-
TGTGCCACCAGCAGGGAGGAGGGGGATGGCTACACCTTC
CATSREEGDGYTF
>TRBV5-4|-|TRBJ2-7|TRBD1
TGTGCCAGCAGCCTAACAGGGGATCTTATCTTCTACGAGCAGTACTTC
CASSLTGDLIFYEQYF
>TRBV9|-|TRBJ1-3|-
TGTGCCAGCAGCCACCCCGAGGAAGGAGGGTATGGAAACACCATATATTTT
CASSHPEEGGYGNTIYF
>TRBV6-4|-|TRBJ2-3|TRBD2
TGTGCCAGCAGTGACTCGACTAGCGGGGGGGCAGATACGCAGTATTTT
CASSDSTSGGADTQYF
>TRBV9|-|TRBJ2-3|TRBD2
TGTGCCAGCAGCGTCGGGGCTAGCGGGGTCGGAGATACGCAGTATTTT
CASSVGASGVGDTQYF
>TRBV5-1|-|TRBJ2-7|TRBD1
TGCGCCAGCAGCTTCTCGACAGGGCGCTCCTACGAGCAGTACTTC
CASSFSTGRSYEQYF
>TRBV19|-|TRBJ1-5|-
TGTGCCAGCCGGGTCCGGGGATATTCTCAGCCCCAGCATTTT
CASRVRGYSQPQHF
>TRBV5-6|-|TRBJ1-3|-
TGTGCCAGCAGCTTGCGAGTGGGGGACTTTACTGGAAACACCATATATTTT
CASSLRVGDFTGNTIYF
>TRBV19|-|TRBJ2-2|-
TGTGCCAGTATCAGGTTGGCCACCGGGGAGCTGTTTTTT
CASIRLATGELFF
>TRBV9|-|TRBJ2-2|-
TGTGCCAGCAGCGCCCCGCCTAGCAGCTCCACCGGGGAGCTGTTTTTT
CASSAPPSSSTGELFF
>TRBV7-2|few|TRBJ2-7|-
TGTGCCAGCAGCTTTACAGGGGGGGGTGGCTACGAGCAGTACTTC
CASSFTGGGGYEQYF